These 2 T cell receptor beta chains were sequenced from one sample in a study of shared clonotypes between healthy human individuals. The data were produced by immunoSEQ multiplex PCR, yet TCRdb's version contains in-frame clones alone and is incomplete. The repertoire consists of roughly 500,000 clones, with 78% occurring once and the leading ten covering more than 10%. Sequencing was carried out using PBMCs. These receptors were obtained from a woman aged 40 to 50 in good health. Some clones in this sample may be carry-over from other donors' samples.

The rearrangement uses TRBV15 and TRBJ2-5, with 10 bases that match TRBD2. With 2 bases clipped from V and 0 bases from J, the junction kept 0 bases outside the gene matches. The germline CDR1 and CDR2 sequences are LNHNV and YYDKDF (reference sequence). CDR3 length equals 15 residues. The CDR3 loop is CATSRLAGDQETQYF. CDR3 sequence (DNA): TGTGCCACCAGCAGACTAGCGGGAGACCAAGAGACCCAGTACTTC.

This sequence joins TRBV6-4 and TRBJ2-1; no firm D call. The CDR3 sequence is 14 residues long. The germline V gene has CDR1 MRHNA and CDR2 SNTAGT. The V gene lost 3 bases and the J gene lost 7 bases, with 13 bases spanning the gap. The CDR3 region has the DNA TGTGCCAGCAGTGAGGACCTATATAGTAATGAGCAGTTCTTC. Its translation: CASSEDLYSNEQFF.